This T cell receptor (beta chain) was recorded in a study of a mutant IDH1 vaccine in newly diagnosed glioma. Looking at the study overall: Therapy received beforehand was radiotherapy, temozolomide, or both, with most patients given both. Scheduled at week 35, visit V12 preceded visit V13, held at week 47.

Regarding time point: week 35, safety follow-up. Vaccination comprised doses that each held 300 ug of mutant IDH1 20-mer peptide, plus topical imiquimod. Points on this clone: Its target is unknown.

The CDR3 consists of 14 residues. Germline V lookup: CDR1 SNHLY, CDR2 FYNNEI. The V and J ends lost 8 bases and 3 bases, in that order; junction bases with no gene match: 9. Generated by immunoSEQ multiplex PCR, the TCRdb table keeps only in-frame clones and is missing some. This table has about 56,000 clones, 86% appearing once. The origin of this receptor is a man between 40 and 49 years old with glioma. This specimen consisted of PBMCs, obtained from a glioma patient whose treatment included an IDH1 peptide vaccine. The chain couples TRBV2 to TRBJ1-1, with 7 nucleotides matching TRBD1. The CDR3 spells CASAREGADTEAFF. In DNA form, the CDR3 reads TGTGCCAGCGCGAGGGAGGGGGCGGACACTGAAGCTTTCTTT.